A selection of T cell receptor beta chains follows, all from one sample in a study of blood T cell repertoires in COVID-19. Some clones are missing from TCRdb's copy, which holds only in-frame ones; the method was immunoSEQ multiplex PCR. The table lists roughly 18,000 clones, 82% of them singletons. Sequenced material: peripheral blood. All receptors come from a human donor in a cohort sampled during active COVID-19. Each CDR3 is given without its conserved first and last residue. The order of the fields is CDR3 protein, V gene, J gene.

CDR3 protein: ASSVAVGASYNEQF; V gene: TRBV9; J gene: TRBJ2-1
CDR3 protein: ASSLDVSRQGQAF; V gene: TRBV5-6; J gene: TRBJ1-1
CDR3 protein: ATRDRALLSNQPQH; V gene: TRBV28; J gene: TRBJ1-5
CDR3 protein: ATSADRAVNSPLH; V gene: TRBV15; J gene: TRBJ1-6
CDR3 protein: ASSQDPGRVDSPLH; V gene: TRBV4-2; J gene: TRBJ1-6
CDR3 protein: ASSQFSGNTGELF; V gene: TRBV3-1/TRBV3-2; J gene: TRBJ2-2
CDR3 protein: ASSTTRTKQETQY; V gene: TRBV4-2; J gene: TRBJ2-5
CDR3 protein: ASSERGNTEAF; V gene: TRBV6-4; J gene: TRBJ1-1
CDR3 protein: AWRRQGSQETQY; V gene: TRBV30; J gene: TRBJ2-5
CDR3 protein: ASSLDRGSTEAF; V gene: TRBV18; J gene: TRBJ1-1
CDR3 protein: ASSPRAGSNEQF; V gene: TRBV6-6; J gene: TRBJ2-1
CDR3 protein: ASSLRGGGSTDTQY; V gene: TRBV7-2; J gene: TRBJ2-3
CDR3 protein: ASSSYRGRSDYGYT; V gene: TRBV5-6; J gene: TRBJ1-2
CDR3 protein: ASSSGDRNTEAF; V gene: TRBV5-5; J gene: TRBJ1-1
CDR3 protein: ATSRSQGNTIY; V gene: TRBV15; J gene: TRBJ1-3
CDR3 protein: ASSPPGEGGQPQH; V gene: TRBV27; J gene: TRBJ1-5
CDR3 protein: ASSKGRANNPGYGYT; V gene: TRBV5-4; J gene: TRBJ1-2
CDR3 protein: ASSYREGEGYEQF; V gene: TRBV7-8; J gene: TRBJ2-1
CDR3 protein: ASSRRTGRDIQY; V gene: TRBV7-2; J gene: TRBJ2-4
CDR3 protein: ASSLGRQEMNTEAF; V gene: TRBV13; J gene: TRBJ1-1
CDR3 protein: ASSESTGSGNTEAF; V gene: TRBV25-1; J gene: TRBJ1-1
CDR3 protein: ASSLIASGTLSYEQY; V gene: TRBV7-2; J gene: TRBJ2-7
CDR3 protein: ASSGTVSGNTIY; V gene: TRBV9; J gene: TRBJ1-3
CDR3 protein: ASSGQGMNNEQF; V gene: TRBV25-1; J gene: TRBJ2-1
CDR3 protein: ASSSRRELSPLH; V gene: TRBV28; J gene: TRBJ1-6
CDR3 protein: ASSGLAGVANEQF; V gene: TRBV6-4; J gene: TRBJ2-1
CDR3 protein: ASSPLATGNSPLH; V gene: TRBV28; J gene: TRBJ1-6
CDR3 protein: ASSLEGDSPLH; V gene: TRBV5-4; J gene: TRBJ1-6
CDR3 protein: ASSSGGGLAKETQY; V gene: TRBV11-3; J gene: TRBJ2-5
CDR3 protein: ASSRGQGEEKLF; V gene: TRBV5-4; J gene: TRBJ1-4
CDR3 protein: AISEGGGSSPLH; V gene: TRBV10-3; J gene: TRBJ1-6
CDR3 protein: AWRPGQGFNEKLF; V gene: TRBV30; J gene: TRBJ1-4
CDR3 protein: ASSFHSYEQY; V gene: TRBV28; J gene: TRBJ2-7
CDR3 protein: ASSLDDGGETQY; V gene: TRBV11-3; J gene: TRBJ2-5
CDR3 protein: ASSPGPGRGSGNTIY; V gene: TRBV7-9; J gene: TRBJ1-3
CDR3 protein: ASSPRQGGETQY; V gene: TRBV11-2; J gene: TRBJ2-5
CDR3 protein: ASSLREEEKLF; V gene: TRBV5-6; J gene: TRBJ1-4